This T cell receptor (beta chain) was sequenced for a study of CD8 T cells in ankylosing spondylitis. Many counts were recorded for this clonotype. Trimming pared 6 bases from V and 4 bases from J, leaving 12 bases between. CDR3 size: 14 residues. MiXCR, applied by TCRdb to the 5' RACE reads, yields one record per CDR3 protein. Among around 150,000 distinct CDR3 sequences listed, under 35% were seen once. The receptor comes from a male donor with ankylosing spondylitis. Material for sequencing was synovial fluid, either unsorted or a sorted T cell fraction (not recorded which). This chain links TRBV12-3 or TRBV12-4 with TRBJ2-2; tentatively, D is TRBD2 (5 bases). The CDR3 loop reads CASSPPSGTGELFF. The CDR3 DNA sequence: TGTGCCAGCAGCCCACCCAGCGGCACCGGGGAGCTGTTTTTT.